One and the same sample provided the 23 T cell receptor beta chains below, sequenced in a study of neurological immune-mediated disorders. TCRdb analysed the 5' RACE reads with MiXCR anew, one entry per CDR3 protein. Here the sample spans 50,000 or so distinct CDR3 sequences, 3% to 3.5% being singletons. Input material: PBMCs. The receptor set was obtained from a man between 40 and 49 years old with multiple sclerosis.

Many counts were recorded for this clonotype. The V call is TRBV6-1, the J call TRBJ2-3, with D hard to call. The germline V and J ends were trimmed by 1 base and 4 bases, with 9 bases remaining between them. The V gene's germline CDR1 is MNHNS and CDR2 SASEGT. The length of the CDR3 is 14 residues. The CDR3 DNA sequence: TGTGCCAGCAGTGAAGGGCCTTCGGCAGATACGCAGTATTTT. Its translation: CASSEGPSADTQYF.

The chain joins TRBV19 to TRBJ2-2; TRBD1 aligns across 9 bases. The CDR3 sequence is 15 residues long. With V trimmed by 6 bases and J by 3 bases, 5 bases remained unmatched. Germline assignment: CDR1 LNHDA and CDR2 SQIVND (reference sequence). The CDR3 region has the DNA TGTGCCAGTAGGGTCACAGGGGGCGACACCGGGGAGCTGTTTTTT. Its translation: CASRVTGGDTGELFF.

The sample holds many counts of this clonotype. As DNA, the CDR3 is TGCAGTGCTAGCGGGGGACAGGGGCGGGATGGCTACACCTTC. It is translated as CSASGGQGRDGYTF. The chain joins TRBV20-1 to TRBJ1-2; TRBD1 aligns across 10 bases. CDR3 length: 14 residues. Germline V CDR1 and CDR2: DFQATT, SNEGSKA (reference sequence). Germline trimming cut 3 bases from V and 6 bases from J; bases unmatched to any gene: 7.

This clonotype was counted at least ten times. The CDR3 bases are TGCAGTGCTAGGCTGACTACCACCCAAGAGACCCAGTACTTC. It is translated as CSARLTTTQETQYF. The V and J genes are TRBV20-1 and TRBJ2-5, with D possibly TRBD2 on 5 matching bases. CDR1 and CDR2 from the germline V gene are DFQATT and SNEGSKA (reference sequence). The CDR3 extends over 14 amino acids. V was clipped by 3 bases and J by 1 base, with 12 bases between them.

This clonotype showed up many times. The chain has TRBV20-1 and TRBJ2-5; D unresolved. V gave up 3 bases and J gave up 4 bases, with 9 bases separating them. The germline V gene has CDR1 DFQATT and CDR2 SNEGSKA (reference sequence). There are 12 residues in the CDR3. CDR3: CSASSPGETQYF. The CDR3 nucleotides read TGCAGTGCTAGTTCCCCGGGAGAGACCCAGTACTTC.

This clonotype was seen repeatedly, ten times or more. J is TRBJ2-7 and V is TRBV9, with a tentative D call TRBD1 (6 bases). CDR3 length equals 14 residues. The germline gives CDR1 SGDLS, CDR2 YYNGEE. Trimming removed 3 bases from V and 2 bases from J, with 12 bases in between. The CDR3 here is CASSDNRVPYEQYF. The DNA of the CDR3 is TGTGCCAGCAGCGACAACAGGGTCCCCTACGAGCAGTACTTC. Using reference TRBV9 and TRBJ2-7 for the parts outside the CDR3, the full variable domain is DSGVTQTPKHLITATGQRVTLRCSPRSGDLSVYWYQQSLDQGLQFLIQYYNGEERAKGNILERFSAQQFPDLHSELNLSSLELGDSALYFCASSDNRVPYEQYFGPGTRLTVT.

This clonotype came up a few times. A much larger clone sits a single nucleotide away, making a read error possible. The chain links TRBV7-2 to TRBJ1-5, with 7 bases fitting TRBD1. CDR3 length equals 14 residues. Germline lookup yields CDR1 SGHTA and CDR2 FQGNSA. The CDR3 region has the DNA TGTGCCAGCAGCTTAGCGACAGGGAATCAGCCCCAGAATTTT. Its translation is CASSLATGNQPQNF.

Many counts were recorded for this clonotype. V gene TRBV27 combines with J gene TRBJ1-4; D is perhaps TRBD1 (5 bases). The V gene lost 5 bases and the J gene lost 4 bases, with 17 bases spanning the gap. There are 16 residues in the CDR3. Germline CDR1 reads MNHEY; CDR2 reads SMNVEV (reference sequence). Here the CDR3 DNA reads TGTGCCAGCAGTCCCCTGGGAGGGACGGTTAATGAAAAACTGTTTTTT. It codes for CASSPLGGTVNEKLFF.

This clonotype was counted many times. The V and J genes are TRBV5-1 and TRBJ1-3; 7 nucleotides match TRBD1. Looked up from germline, CDR1 is SGHRS and CDR2 is YFSETQ. The CDR3 is 14 residues long. Trimming removed 0 bases from V and 7 bases from J; junction bases left unmatched: 4. The CDR3 loop is CASSLEEGANTIYF. The CDR3 DNA reads TGCGCCAGCAGCTTGGAGGAGGGGGCTAACACCATATATTTT.

This clonotype was counted many times. This chain uses TRBV12-3 or TRBV12-4 with TRBJ2-2, with D hard to call. Trimming removed 2 bases at V and 8 bases at J, with 3 bases between. This CDR3 has 11 amino acids. The chain's CDR3 is CASSLIGELFF. CDR3 in DNA: TGTGCCAGCAGTTTAATAGGGGAGCTGTTTTTT.

This clonotype was counted many times. The V and J genes are TRBV5-1 and TRBJ2-1, with 9 nucleotides matching TRBD1. The germline V gene has CDR1 SGHRS and CDR2 YFSETQ. The ends lost 3 bases at V and 9 bases at J; junction bases unmatched: 13. The CDR3 is made up of 16 amino acids. This CDR3 is CASSSMGQGEVGEQFF. The CDR3 coding sequence is TGCGCCAGCAGCTCCATGGGACAGGGTGAAGTCGGTGAGCAGTTCTTC.

This clonotype was recorded at least ten times. The V and J genes are TRBV10-2 and TRBJ1-2; D is uncertain. The CDR3 contains 13 residues. V lost 5 bases to trimming and J lost 0 bases, with 7 bases between them. CDR1 is WSHSY, CDR2 SAAADI, per germline. The CDR3 DNA reads TGCGCCAGCAGTTCGACACCTAACTATGGCTACACCTTC. Its translation is CASSSTPNYGYTF.

This clonotype was found many times. CDR3 residues: CASIPGQGVGKLFF. In DNA, the CDR3 is TGTGCCAGCATCCCAGGACAGGGTGTAGGAAAACTGTTTTTT. V and J are TRBV21-1 and TRBJ1-4; no DNA check was done on the table's D call, TRBD1. TRBV21-1 constitutes a pseudogene. CDR3 length equals 14 residues.

This clonotype was counted many times. This chain uses TRBV2 with TRBJ2-7; TRBD2 matches at 10 bases. The CDR3 is 15 amino acids. The germline V gene encodes CDR1 SNHLY and CDR2 FYNNEI. V lost 2 bases and J lost 4; bases outside the gene matches: 5. The DNA of the CDR3 is TGTGCCAGCAGTGAAAGGAGCGGGGGGGGTTACGAGCAGTACTTC. Translated, it gives CASSERSGGGYEQYF.

The chain employs TRBV20-1 and TRBJ2-1; D gene ambiguous. Trimming pared 5 bases from V and 6 bases from J, leaving 5 bases between. This CDR3 is 10 amino acids long. Per the germline V gene, CDR1 is DFQATT and CDR2 is SNEGSKA (reference sequence). CDR3 coding DNA: TGCAGTGCTCTCGTCAATGAGCAGTTCTTC. Translated: CSALVNEQFF.

This clonotype was counted many times. The J gene is TRBJ2-7, the V gene TRBV29-1, with 11 nucleotides matching TRBD1. CDR3 length: 13 residues. Germline V CDR1 and CDR2: SQVTM, ANQGSEA. V lost 5 bases to trimming and J lost 5 bases; unmatched junction nucleotides: 5. The CDR3 nucleotides read TGCAGCGTTAGGACAGGGGGCCGCGACGAGCAGTACTTC. Encoded protein: CSVRTGGRDEQYF.

In its sample, this clonotype was seen many times. The chain combines TRBV5-1 with TRBJ2-7, with D hard to call. Germline V gene lookup returns CDR1 SGHRS and CDR2 YFSETQ. The CDR3 is made up of 13 amino acids. V lost 4 bases and J lost 1, with 9 bases in between. CDR3 sequence reads: CASSEDGSYEQYF. Here the CDR3 DNA reads TGCGCCAGCAGCGAGGACGGTTCCTACGAGCAGTACTTC.

Ten or more counts support this clonotype. V and J are TRBV12-3 or TRBV12-4 and TRBJ1-5, with D unresolved. The CDR3 sequence is 14 residues long. Trimming left V 3 bases short and J 6 bases short, with 12 bases between. CDR3 DNA: TGTGCCAGCAGTTTGCGGGGTGGCGTTCAGCCCCAGCATTTT. Translation: CASSLRGGVQPQHF.

This clonotype was seen at least ten times. This chain uses TRBV5-1 with TRBJ2-1; maybe TRBD1 (5 bases). Per germline, CDR1 SGHRS and CDR2 YFSETQ. Trimming left V 7 bases short and J 10 bases short, with 18 bases between. This CDR3 contains 13 residues. CDR3 sequence reads: CASGPGQGIEQFF. The DNA for the CDR3 is TGCGCCAGCGGCCCCGGGCAGGGTATAGAGCAGTTCTTC.

This clonotype has ten or more counts. The chain combines TRBV10-3 with TRBJ2-7; D is unresolved. In germline, CDR1 is ENHRY, CDR2 SYGVKD. Trimming cost V 11 bases and J 0 bases, with 11 bases left between them. The CDR3 runs 12 residues. CDR3 loop: CAVSPASYEQYF. CDR3 sequence (DNA): TGTGCCGTGTCGCCCGCCTCCTACGAGCAGTACTTC.

In its sample, this clonotype was seen many times. The genes are TRBV12-3 or TRBV12-4 and TRBJ1-4, with TRBD1 as a possible D gene (5 bases). Trimming pared 6 bases from V and 4 bases from J, leaving 12 bases between. This CDR3 has 14 amino acids. The CDR3 DNA is TGTGCCAGCAGGTATACAGGAAGTAATGAAAAACTGTTTTTT. Its translation is CASRYTGSNEKLFF.

This clonotype was recorded at least ten times. This may arise from a read error, as a much more abundant clone is one base away. This rearrangement joins TRBV7-3 to TRBJ2-3, with 11 bases matching TRBD2. V was pared by 3 bases and J by 2 bases, with 4 bases of the junction left unmatched. There are 16 residues in the CDR3. Germline V lookup: CDR1 SGHTA, CDR2 FQGTGA. The CDR3 reads CASSFRLAGTTDTQYF. CDR3 in DNA: TGTGCCAGCAGCTTTAGACTAGCGGGGACCACAGATACGCAGTATTTT.

Ten or more counts support this clonotype. The V and J genes are TRBV19 and TRBJ1-5; weak D call: TRBD1 (6 bases). The CDR3 is 16 residues long. Germline V lookup: CDR1 LNHDA, CDR2 SQIVND (reference sequence). V lost 5 bases and J 3 bases, leaving 17 bases between the germline ends. The CDR3 reads CASSPLKDRANQPQHF. DNA for the CDR3: TGTGCCAGTAGTCCGCTAAAGGACAGAGCCAATCAGCCCCAGCATTTT.